This T cell receptor beta chain was sequenced during a study of PD-1 blockade in classical Hodgkin lymphoma. The V gene end was trimmed by 0 bases and the J gene end by 9 bases; junction bases not matched to a gene: 7. This CDR3 is built from 15 residues. Germline CDR1 reads KGHSH; CDR2 reads LQKENI. This clone has a single count. The assay was immunoSEQ multiplex PCR, and TCRdb's table has in-frame clones only and misses some. Of approximately 20,000 clones in the sample, 60% to 75% are singletons; the top ten hold about 19%. As to time point: cycle 4 day 1 (C4D1), after five to seven weeks of nivolumab. Each and every patient relapsed after autologous stem cell transplantation, and patients got differing brentuximab vedotin exposure.

This TCR was recovered from a human donor with classical Hodgkin lymphoma. The specimen comprised peripheral blood mononuclear cells (PBMCs), sampled before the fourth cycle of nivolumab. The V and J genes are TRBV18 and TRBJ2-1; 8 bases agree with TRBD2. CDR3 amino acids: CASSPPSLGRAEQFF. Here the CDR3 DNA reads TGTGCCAGCTCACCACCTAGCCTCGGGAGGGCTGAGCAGTTCTTC.